The TCR beta chain under discussion was sequenced for a study of shared clonotypes between healthy human individuals. Study details: Plates per donor: three CD4 naive, three CD4 memory, two CD8 naive, one CD8 memory.

Germline lookup yields CDR1 MDHEN and CDR2 SYDVKM. The CDR3 contains 14 residues. V dropped 2 bases and J dropped 1 base, with 8 bases sitting between them. To note about this clone: The target antigen is unknown.

The protocol was immunoSEQ multiplex PCR, while the TCRdb copy is restricted to in-frame clones and leaves out a portion. Of about 2.5 million clones in the sample, approximately 90% were seen once. General study results and limits: Some naive CD4 clonotypes, around 5%, turned up in common across several donors.

The sequencing sample was made of naive CD4+ T cells from PBMCs. Subset in this sample: CD45RA+ positively selected. This TCR was sampled from a man younger than 35 in good health. Some clones in this sample may be carry-over from other donors' samples. The chain has TRBV28 and TRBJ1-1; D uncertain. CDR3 amino acids: CASSLITENTEAFF. Written as DNA, the CDR3 is TGTGCCAGCAGTTTAATAACAGAGAACACTGAAGCTTTCTTT.